These T cell receptor beta chains were read from a single sample in a study of graft-versus-host responses after intestinal transplantation. The assay was immunoSEQ multiplex PCR, and TCRdb's table has in-frame clones only and misses some. The sample contains about 18,000 clones, roughly 40% of which appear only once. The sequenced sample was alloreactive CD4+ T cells from a mixed lymphocyte reaction culture, obtained before intestinal transplant. The receptors here all came from a human patient who received an intestinal transplant. The CDR3 runs from the conserved cysteine through the conserved F or W. D genes are given only for firm matches. Clone sizes are given selectively: once, few, many, or a class where the clone is expanded.

V: TRBV6-6; size: NA; J: TRBJ1-2; D: NA; DNA: TGTGCCAGCAGTACCGGTCTAGGGGGACATGGCTACACCTTC; CDR3: CASSTGLGGHGYTF
V: TRBV11-2; size: few; J: TRBJ1-2; D: NA; DNA: TGTGCCAGCAGCTTAGAGCCCCGGACAGTTCCCTTATTTGGCTACACCTTC; CDR3: CASSLEPRTVPLFGYTF
V: TRBV4-1; size: NA; J: TRBJ1-6; D: TRBD1; DNA: TGCGCCAGCAGCCAAGATAAATTAGGGACAGGCTATTCACCCCTCCACTTT; CDR3: CASSQDKLGTGYSPLHF
V: TRBV11-1; size: NA; J: TRBJ2-3; D: TRBD2; DNA: TGTGCCAGCAGCTTAGATGGGCCGGGACTAGTATCAGATACGCAGTATTTT; CDR3: CASSLDGPGLVSDTQYF
V: TRBV19; size: NA; J: TRBJ2-2; D: TRBD2; DNA: TGTGCCAGTAGCGGGGGGGGTTTTTTGGGGGAGCTGTTTTTT; CDR3: CASSGGGFLGELFF
V: TRBV19; size: once; J: TRBJ1-1; D: NA; DNA: TGTGCCAGTAGTGCAAGGGTATCGAACACTGAAGCTTTCTTT; CDR3: CASSARVSNTEAFF
V: TRBV29-1; size: few; J: TRBJ1-1; D: NA; DNA: TGCAGCGCCCGGACACGGGACTTGAGTACTGAAGCTTTCTTT; CDR3: CSARTRDLSTEAFF
V: TRBV6-5; size: NA; J: TRBJ2-2; D: NA; DNA: TGTGCCAGCAGTTATTGGTGGGGGGAGCTGTTTTTT; CDR3: CASSYWWGELFF
V: TRBV6-1; size: medium-sized; J: TRBJ1-4; D: NA; DNA: TGTGCCAGCAGTGAAATTTCGGGGGGTGGAGAAAAACTGTTTTTT; CDR3: CASSEISGGGEKLFF
V: TRBV27; size: few; J: TRBJ2-7; D: NA; DNA: TGTGCCAGCAGTTTAAAGGGTGCCGTATACGAGCAGTACTTC; CDR3: CASSLKGAVYEQYF
V: TRBV6-6; size: few; J: TRBJ1-5; D: TRBD1; DNA: TGTGCCAGCAGCTCAGGGGGCTTGGATCAGCCCCAGCATTTT; CDR3: CASSSGGLDQPQHF
V: TRBV5-6; size: NA; J: TRBJ1-1; D: TRBD1; DNA: TGTGCCAGCAGCTCCCAAATACGGACAGGGGGGTTCCTGGAAGCTTTCTTT; CDR3: CASSSQIRTGGFLEAFF
V: TRBV4-1; size: few; J: TRBJ1-1; D: NA; DNA: TGCGCCAGCAGCCAAGAGAGGGGCGGGGAAGAAGCTTTCTTT; CDR3: CASSQERGGEEAFF
V: TRBV6-5; size: NA; J: TRBJ2-1; D: NA; DNA: TGTGCCAGCAGTTACGGAAAGTTTAATGAGCAGTTCTTC; CDR3: CASSYGKFNEQFF
V: TRBV5-1; size: NA; J: TRBJ1-1; D: NA; DNA: TGCGCCAGCAGCTTGGGGCAGGGCATAAACACTGAAGCTTTCTTT; CDR3: CASSLGQGINTEAFF
V: TRBV5-4; size: NA; J: TRBJ2-1; D: TRBD2; DNA: TGTGCCAGCAGCCTTCTACTAGCGGGGGGCTCCTACAATGAGCAGTTCTTC; CDR3: CASSLLLAGGSYNEQFF
V: TRBV4-2; size: NA; J: TRBJ1-2; D: NA; DNA: TGTGCCAGCAGCCACCGAGGGGGTTACAACTATGGCTACACCTTC; CDR3: CASSHRGGYNYGYTF
V: TRBV7-3; size: NA; J: TRBJ2-5; D: NA; DNA: TGTGCCAGCAGCTTAAGGGGGACTTTAATGTCTGAGACCCAGTACTTC; CDR3: CASSLRGTLMSETQYF
V: TRBV25-1; size: NA; J: TRBJ1-6; D: NA; DNA: TGTGCCAGCACCTACAGCGGGCTGAATTCACCCCTCCACTTT; CDR3: CASTYSGLNSPLHF
V: TRBV5-1; size: NA; J: TRBJ2-4; D: NA; DNA: TGCGCCAGCAGCGTTGGGTTCGGGCGGAGGGACATTCAGTACTTC; CDR3: CASSVGFGRRDIQYF
V: TRBV29-1; size: NA; J: TRBJ1-1; D: NA; DNA: TGCAGCGTTGGGGGGACCCTCGGAGGCACTGAAGCTTTCTTT; CDR3: CSVGGTLGGTEAFF
V: TRBV11-3; size: NA; J: TRBJ1-6; D: TRBD1; DNA: TGTGCCAGCAGCCTCCGGACAGGGGGCTCGGGATCACCCCTCCACTTT; CDR3: CASSLRTGGSGSPLHF
V: TRBV19; size: medium-sized; J: TRBJ2-7; D: TRBD1; DNA: TGTGCCAGTAGTAGACGACAGGGGTCAGCGTTGCTTAGGGAGCAGTACTTC; CDR3: CASSRRQGSALLREQYF
V: TRBV5-6; size: NA; J: TRBJ2-1; D: NA; DNA: TGTGCCAGCAGCTTGTCAGGTTCCTACAATGAGCAGTTCTTC; CDR3: CASSLSGSYNEQFF
V: TRBV2; size: NA; J: TRBJ2-3; D: TRBD2; DNA: TGTGCCAGCAGTGACGGACTAGCGGGGGTGGGGGGGGATACGCAGTATTTT; CDR3: CASSDGLAGVGGDTQYF
V: TRBV10-2; size: once; J: TRBJ2-3; D: NA; DNA: TGCGCCACCCGGACGGGACTTTACACAGATACGCAGTATTTT; CDR3: CATRTGLYTDTQYF
V: TRBV5-1; size: NA; J: TRBJ1-1; D: TRBD1; DNA: TGCGCCAGCAGCCCACTGACAGGGACTAACACTGAAGCTTTCTTT; CDR3: CASSPLTGTNTEAFF
V: TRBV18; size: NA; J: TRBJ2-5; D: TRBD2; DNA: TGTGCCAGCTCATCGGGACTAGCGGGGCAACGGGAGACCCAGTACTTC; CDR3: CASSSGLAGQRETQYF
V: TRBV5-4; size: few; J: TRBJ2-1; D: NA; DNA: TGTGCCAGCAGCTCGGACAACCGGGATGAGCAGTTCTTC; CDR3: CASSSDNRDEQFF
V: TRBV7-9; size: NA; J: TRBJ1-1; D: NA; DNA: TGTGCCAGCAGTACTACAGGCAGCGCTGAAGCTTTCTTT; CDR3: CASSTTGSAEAFF
V: TRBV5-6; size: NA; J: TRBJ2-7; D: NA; DNA: TGTGCCAGCAGCTTCCAGATTGGGGGGAAGGGCGAGCAGTACTTC; CDR3: CASSFQIGGKGEQYF
V: TRBV5-4; size: NA; J: TRBJ2-2; D: TRBD2; DNA: TGTGCCAGCAGCTTGGCCAGCGGGGGCGTCACCGGGGAGCTGTTTTTT; CDR3: CASSLASGGVTGELFF
V: TRBV11-1; size: few; J: TRBJ2-3; D: TRBD2; DNA: TGTGCCAGCAGACCAAGATTGGGACTAGCTCCCATGGCGGATACGCAGTATTTT; CDR3: CASRPRLGLAPMADTQYF
V: TRBV10-3; size: few; J: TRBJ1-2; D: NA; DNA: TGTGCCATCAGTGAAGGGGTGGGGGCTAACTATGGCTACACCTTC; CDR3: CAISEGVGANYGYTF
V: TRBV6-5; size: NA; J: TRBJ1-2; D: TRBD1; DNA: TGTGCCAGCGGTAGGGGGCTGTACTATGGCTACACCTTC; CDR3: CASGRGLYYGYTF
V: TRBV7-2; size: NA; J: TRBJ1-6; D: NA; DNA: TGTGCCAGCAGCTTAGCTCGACAGATTGTTTCTTCACCCCTCCACTTT; CDR3: CASSLARQIVSSPLHF